The entry below gives a single T cell receptor beta chain sequence along with its context. The target antigen is unknown. The entry originates in a study of shared clonotypes between healthy human individuals. Broader study findings: Relative to their counterparts shared across all four donors, non-shared clonotypes exhibited diminished generation probabilities.

CDR3 length: 15 amino acids. The germline gives CDR1 SGDLS, CDR2 YYNGEE. Trimming left V 4 bases short and J 3 bases short, with 14 bases between. The genomic DNA of each subset was split evenly across several immunoSEQ plates. Original data processing: ImmunoSEQ gave junction-only sequences without quality scores, so filtering differed. Sequencing was performed with immunoSEQ multiplex PCR; in TCRdb, only in-frame clones are kept and a portion is missing. Clone size and V and J calls were adopted from that table, with D and trimming inferred from the DNA. Of approximately 2.1 million clones in the sample, approximately 95% were seen once.

The receptor was derived from a man in his late teens or twenties in good health. Some clones in this sample may be carry-over from other donors' samples. The gene calls are TRBV9 and TRBJ1-5, with a weak D call TRBD1 (5 bases). Sequenced material: naive CD4+ T cells from PBMCs. The subset here: CD45RA+ positively selected. CDR3 coding DNA: TGTGCCAGCAGCCCCCTGGGGGGTACCAATCAGCCCCAGCATTTT. Amino acid sequence: CASSPLGGTNQPQHF.